The 10 T cell receptor beta chains in this list originate from one sample, sequenced in a study of blood T cell repertoires in COVID-19. Sequencing used immunoSEQ multiplex PCR; TCRdb keeps in-frame clones, though not all of them. In the table there are 100,000 to 150,000 clones, approximately 90% of which are singletons. The sequenced material came from peripheral blood. All receptors derive from a man aged 45-60 years with acute or convalescent COVID-19.

This chain links TRBV14 with TRBJ2-5; 9 positions match TRBD2. The V segment lost 0 bases and the J segment 4 bases; nucleotides outside the gene matches: 6. The CDR3 consists of 16 residues. The V gene's germline CDR1 is SGHDN and CDR2 FVKESK. As DNA, the CDR3 is TGTGCCAGCAGCCAAGATAGGCTAGCGGGATTAGAGACCCAGTACTTC. This encodes CASSQDRLAGLETQYF.

V is TRBV19 and J is TRBJ2-3, with D possibly matching TRBD2 (6 bases). V was clipped by 5 bases and J by 3 bases, with 9 bases between them. Germline CDR1 is LNHDA and CDR2 is SQIVND (reference sequence). The CDR3 is 13 residues long. The CDR3 protein is CASSDGRTDTQYF. The DNA of the CDR3 is TGTGCCAGTAGTGATGGGAGGACAGATACGCAGTATTTT.

The rearrangement links TRBV30 to TRBJ2-7, with 8 bases that match TRBD1. The CDR3 is 12 amino acids. The trim removed 3 bases at V and 2 bases at J, leaving 0 bases unmatched. Germline CDR1 GTSNPN, CDR2 SVGIG (reference sequence). Here the CDR3 DNA reads TGTGCCTGGAGGGACAGGGCCTACGAGCAGTACTTC. Translating gives CAWRDRAYEQYF.

The V call is TRBV6-5, the J call TRBJ1-5; perhaps TRBD1 as D (5 bases). The CDR3 sequence is 13 residues long. V lost 5 bases to trimming and J lost 5 bases, with 10 bases between them. Germline V gene sequence: CDR1 MNHEY, CDR2 SVGAGI. CDR3 sequence reads: CASSPDIYQPQHF. In DNA form, the CDR3 reads TGTGCCAGCAGTCCGGACATTTATCAGCCCCAGCATTTT.

The gene calls are TRBV11-3 and TRBJ1-1, with 8 bases that match TRBD1. The V gene end was trimmed by 4 bases and the J gene end by 2 bases; junction bases not matched to a gene: 6. The V gene's germline CDR1 is SGHNT and CDR2 YENEEA. This CDR3 comprises 15 residues. The CDR3 region is CASSYHRGINTEAFF. The CDR3 coding sequence is TGTGCCAGCAGCTACCACAGGGGGATAAACACTGAAGCTTTCTTT.

The chain links TRBV7-6 to TRBJ2-7; maybe TRBD2 (6 bases). The CDR3 is 15 residues long. The ends were cut back, 2 bases at V and 1 base at J, with 12 bases in the middle. Germline CDR1 reads SGHVS; CDR2 reads FNYEAQ. The DNA for the CDR3 is TGTGCCAGCAGCTTACGGAGGGCGGTGTCCTACGAGCAGTACTTC. The encoded protein is CASSLRRAVSYEQYF.

This chain connects TRBV7-9 to TRBJ2-1, with D hard to call. The CDR3 contains 9 residues. V shed 8 bases and J shed 8 bases, with 4 bases lying between them. CDR1 and CDR2 (germline): SEHNR, FQNEAQ (reference sequence). Here the CDR3 reads CASSDEQFF. The DNA of the CDR3 is TGTGCCAGCTCCGATGAGCAGTTCTTC.

This chain joins TRBV5-4 and TRBJ2-5, with 9 bases aligning to TRBD2. This CDR3 has 16 amino acids. Trimming cost V 2 bases and J 2 bases; bases outside gene matches: 7. Germline V lookup: CDR1 SGHNT, CDR2 YYREEE (reference sequence). The CDR3 here is CASSLRGLAGQETQYF. CDR3 in DNA: TGTGCCAGCAGCTTAAGGGGGCTAGCGGGACAAGAGACCCAGTACTTC.

The rearrangement joins TRBV25-1 to TRBJ1-2, with 8 bases identical to TRBD1. This CDR3 spans 13 amino acids. Germline CDR1 reads MGHDK; CDR2 reads SYGVNS. V shed 6 bases, J shed 8 bases, and the junction held 8 bases outside the gene matches. The CDR3: CASRGQGSGGYTF. For the CDR3, the DNA is TGTGCCAGCAGAGGACAGGGAAGTGGCGGCTACACCTTC.

The genes are TRBV19 and TRBJ1-1, with a weak D call TRBD1 (5 bases). The CDR3 contains 12 residues. Trimming pared 6 bases from V and 1 base from J, leaving 6 bases between. Looked up from germline, CDR1 is LNHDA and CDR2 is SQIVND (reference sequence). The CDR3 DNA sequence: TGTGCCAGTAGCACAGGGAACACTGAAGCTTTCTTT. Translation gives CASSTGNTEAFF.